This T cell receptor (beta chain) is drawn from a study of a mutant IDH1 vaccine in newly diagnosed glioma. Study summary: Among treated patients, roughly 60% were male and approximately 40% female, and mean age was 40.4 years.

Time point denoted: baseline, week 1 (first vaccination visit). The treatment denotes: pre-vaccination baseline after standard-of-care therapy. The CDR3 consists of 14 residues. Per the germline V gene, CDR1 is KGHSH and CDR2 is LQKENI. V shed 2 bases and J shed 0 bases, with 8 bases lying between them. Libraries were prepared by immunoSEQ multiplex PCR; TCRdb keeps only in-frame clonotypes and omits some of them. The table shows tens of thousands of clones, with approximately 80% occurring only once. The receptor was isolated from a man aged 35-49 years with glioma. Some clones in this sample may be carry-over from other donors' samples. The J gene is TRBJ2-7, the V gene TRBV18; D not certain. Here the sequenced sample was PBMCs, taken from a glioma patient treated with radiotherapy, temozolomide or both. CDR3 amino acids: CASSPVSSSYEQYF. The DNA for the CDR3 is TGTGCCAGCTCACCAGTATCCAGCTCCTACGAGCAGTACTTC.